Below are 11 T cell receptor beta chains sequenced from a single sample in a study of blood T cell repertoires in COVID-19. The data were produced by immunoSEQ multiplex PCR, yet TCRdb's version contains in-frame clones alone and is incomplete. The sample has about 190,000 clones; 70% to 90% are singletons. The material sequenced was peripheral blood. Receptors were obtained from a woman aged 25-40 years with active or convalescent COVID-19.

The chain recombines TRBV20-1 with TRBJ1-5; D is unclear. The V end lost 3 bases, the J end lost 0 bases, and 24 bases lay between the germline ends. The CDR3 contains 19 residues. Germline CDR1 reads DFQATT; CDR2 reads SNEGSKA (reference sequence). The CDR3 DNA sequence: TGCAGTGCTAGTCCGGCCCCCGCGGGCATAGCTTATAGCAATCAGCCCCAGCATTTT. This translates into CSASPAPAGIAYSNQPQHF.

This clone was counted a single time. This chain joins TRBV20-1 and TRBJ2-7, with 9 bases aligning to TRBD1. Germline V gene data show CDR1 as DFQATT and CDR2 as SNEGSKA (reference sequence). Germline trimming cut 3 bases from V and 2 bases from J; bases unmatched to any gene: 11. CDR3 size: 16 residues. The DNA for the CDR3 is TGCAGTGCTAGTGTGAGGACAGGGGCACTCCCCTACGAGCAGTACTTC. Protein sequence: CSASVRTGALPYEQYF.

The chain couples TRBV10-3 to TRBJ1-1; D is possibly TRBD1 (5 bases). Looked up from germline, CDR1 is ENHRY and CDR2 is SYGVKD. The CDR3 covers 14 residues. V lost 2 bases and J 1 base, leaving 8 bases between the germline ends. CDR3 DNA sequence: TGTGCCATCAGTGAGACGACAGCGAACACTGAAGCTTTCTTT. Its protein product is CAISETTANTEAFF.

Here the CDR3 reads CASSSVPKRGGGTEAFF. The CDR3 DNA is TGTGCCAGCAGCTCAGTCCCGAAGCGGGGAGGTGGGACTGAAGCTTTCTTT. The chain joins TRBV13 to TRBJ1-1; D uncertain. The CDR3 has 17 amino acids. The germline gives CDR1 PRHDT, CDR2 FYEKMQ (reference sequence). Trimming took 4 bases from V and 5 from J, leaving 23 bases between them.

This chain joins TRBV5-1 and TRBJ1-1; TRBD1 agrees at 7 bases. There are 15 residues in the CDR3. J gave up 4 bases and V 5 bases, and 11 bases lay outside the gene matches. Germline CDR1 SGHRS, CDR2 YFSETQ. CDR3 in amino acids: CASSYLQGTGTEAFF. The CDR3 nucleotides are TGCGCCAGCAGTTATCTACAGGGGACGGGCACTGAAGCTTTCTTT.

The genes are TRBV4-1 and TRBJ1-2, with D possibly being TRBD1 (6 bases). The CDR3 covers 14 residues. V was pared by 8 bases and J by 1 base, with 14 bases between. Per the germline V gene, CDR1 is MGHRA and CDR2 is YSYEKL. DNA of the CDR3: TGCGCCAGCTCCTATACGGACAGTAACTATGGCTACACCTTC. It specifies CASSYTDSNYGYTF.

The chain is built from TRBV18 and TRBJ2-2; D is ambiguous. Germline lookup yields CDR1 KGHSH and CDR2 LQKENI. The CDR3 is made up of 11 amino acids. V was trimmed by 6 bases and J by 7 bases, leaving 6 bases between them. CDR3 nucleotide sequence: TGTGCCAGCTCCCCTAACGGGGAGCTGTTTTTT. This gives the protein CASSPNGELFF.

The chain joins TRBV7-9 to TRBJ2-3; TRBD1 agrees at 10 bases. The germline V gene has CDR1 SEHNR and CDR2 FQNEAQ (reference sequence). V shed 5 bases, J shed 4 bases, and the junction held 9 bases outside the gene matches. This CDR3 spans 16 amino acids. CDR3 bases: TGTGCCAGCAGCCCTGAGACAGGGGGCCTACCAGATACGCAGTATTTT. Its protein is CASSPETGGLPDTQYF. The whole variable domain, filled in from reference TRBV7-9 and TRBJ2-3, reads DTGVSQNPRHKITKRGQNVTFRCDPISEHNRLYWYRQTLGQGPEFLTYFQNEAQLEKSRLLSDRFSAERPKGSFSTLEIQRTEQGDSAMYLCASSPETGGLPDTQYFGPGTRLTVL.

This clone was seen just once. This sequence joins TRBV25-1 and TRBJ1-1; perhaps TRBD1 as D (5 bases). The CDR3 covers 13 residues. CDR1 and CDR2 from the germline V gene are MGHDK and SYGVNS. V gave up 6 bases and J gave up 0 bases, with 8 bases separating them. The CDR3 sequence: CASRTDLNTEAFF. The CDR3 region has the DNA TGTGCCAGCAGGACAGACTTGAACACTGAAGCTTTCTTT.

The chain couples TRBV27 to TRBJ1-2; TRBD1 agrees at 9 bases. This CDR3 has 14 amino acids. Germline V CDR1 and CDR2: MNHEY, SMNVEV (reference sequence). With V trimmed by 6 bases and J by 3 bases, 5 bases remained unmatched. CDR3 nucleotides: TGTGCCAGCAGCGGGACAGGGAGGGACTATGGCTACACCTTC. This sequence encodes CASSGTGRDYGYTF.

The rearrangement links TRBV3-1 (or the pseudogene TRBV3-2) to TRBJ2-2; TRBD1 agrees at 7 bases. V shed 4 bases, J shed 2 bases, and the junction held 4 bases outside the gene matches. The CDR3 extends over 15 amino acids. Germline CDR1 is LGHDT and CDR2 is YNNKEL (reference sequence). CDR3 residues: CASSRGQFNTGELFF. The CDR3, as DNA: TGTGCCAGCAGCCGGGGACAGTTCAACACCGGGGAGCTGTTTTTT.